This T cell receptor beta chain stems from a study of CD8 T cells in Susac syndrome. This clonotype was seen only once. With random hexamers, roughly 0.45 to 1 ug RNA was reverse transcribed. Multiplex immunoSEQ PCR targeted 54 Vbeta and 13 Jbeta TCR beta segments. TCRdb analysed the immunoSEQ multiplex PCR reads with MiXCR anew, one entry per CDR3 protein. There are about 440,000 distinct CDR3 sequences in the sample; 75% to 90% occur only once, and 0.12% lies in the top ten. The T cells that were sequenced for TCR beta were CD8+ and CD4+ cells from blood. The sequenced material came from CD8+ T cells from PBMCs. This TCR was recovered from a human donor with multiple sclerosis.

CDR3 amino acids: CASSTRTGFTGELFF. CDR3 DNA: TGTGCCAGTAGTACCAGGACAGGCTTCACCGGGGAGCTGTTTTTT. The chain combines TRBV19 with TRBJ2-2, with 7 nucleotides matching TRBD1. Per germline, CDR1 LNHDA and CDR2 SQIVND (reference sequence). The CDR3 runs to 15 residues. J was trimmed by 4 bases and V by 4 bases; bases with no gene match: 6.